These 27 T cell receptor beta chains were all obtained from the same sample, sequenced in a study of patients and donors after allogeneic stem cell transplantation. TCRdb reprocessed the RT-PCR reads with MiXCR, giving one entry per CDR3 protein. The data hold approximately 160,000 distinct CDR3 sequences, with 30% observed a single time. Material for sequencing was blood, either unsorted or a sorted T cell fraction (not recorded which). These receptors were taken from a human donor who was either an allogeneic HSCT recipient or a stem cell or donor lymphocyte infusion donor (not recorded which). It is not recorded whose cells these are; they may come from a transplant donor.

The chain combines TRBV12-3 or TRBV12-4 with TRBJ2-5; 7 bases fit TRBD1. The CDR3 consists of 16 residues. V shed 6 bases and J 9 bases; nucleotides not matched to a gene: 19. CDR3 DNA sequence: TGTGCCAGCAGCTACAACAGGGGTACCTCCTATTTGGCCCAGTACTTC. Protein sequence: CASSYNRGTSYLAQYF.

This clonotype has more than one count but fewer than ten. CDR3 coding DNA: TGTGCCAGCAGCTCCGACTATACGCAGTATTTT. Encoded protein: CASSSDYTQYF. The chain couples TRBV7-8 to TRBJ2-3; D is unclear. Between the trimmed V and J ends, which lost 4 bases and 7 bases, there was a span of 6 bases. Per germline, CDR1 SGHVS and CDR2 FQNEAQ. This CDR3 region has 11 residues.

The rearrangement links TRBV12-3 or TRBV12-4 to TRBJ2-5, with 10 bases aligning to TRBD1. This CDR3 region has 14 residues. Trimming at V came to 3 bases and at J to 5 bases, leaving 3 bases not matched to a gene. The CDR3 protein is CASSFGTGEETQYF. The CDR3 DNA reads as TGTGCCAGCAGTTTCGGGACAGGGGAGGAGACCCAGTACTTC.

The chain recombines TRBV10-3 with TRBJ2-3, with 8 bases lining up with TRBD2. Germline V gene data show CDR1 as ENHRY and CDR2 as SYGVKD. This CDR3 has 16 residues. V trimming: 4 bases; J trimming: 7 bases; junction bases outside the gene matches: 13. CDR3 nucleotide sequence: TGTGCCATCAGTGGGAGCGGGAGATTCGGCCAAAATACGCAGTATTTT. Translation gives CAISGSGRFGQNTQYF.

In this sample, this clonotype turned up many times. The chain couples TRBV7-9 to TRBJ1-2, with D possibly matching TRBD1 (6 bases). CDR1 is SEHNR, CDR2 FQNEAQ, per germline (reference sequence). CDR3 size: 17 residues. The V gene lost 6 bases and the J gene lost 4 bases, with 24 bases spanning the gap. The CDR3 region has the DNA TGTGCCAGCAGTCCCGACAGGTCCAACCTTCGGGTCTATGGCTACACCTTC. Translating it yields CASSPDRSNLRVYGYTF.

This chain joins TRBV10-3 and TRBJ2-3; the match to TRBD2 covers 10 bases. V lost 8 bases, J lost 5 bases, and 7 bases stayed unmatched. Germline values: CDR1 ENHRY, CDR2 SYGVKD. The CDR3 covers 14 residues. CDR3 bases: TGTGCCATCGCGCCTAGCGGGAGTGTAGATACGCAGTATTTT. As protein: CAIAPSGSVDTQYF.

The J gene is TRBJ2-7, the V gene TRBV6-5; 8 nucleotides agree with TRBD1. The germline V gene encodes CDR1 MNHEY and CDR2 SVGAGI. V gave up 0 bases and J gave up 3 bases; unmatched junction bases: 7. CDR3 size: 16 residues. The CDR3 DNA is TGTGCCAGCAGTTACTCGACGGGACAGGCTTTCTACGAGCAGTACTTC. It yields the protein CASSYSTGQAFYEQYF.

The V gene is TRBV12-3 or TRBV12-4, the J gene TRBJ2-7; a possible D gene is TRBD2 (6 bases). This CDR3 spans 13 amino acids. The ends were cut back, 6 bases at V and 3 bases at J, with 12 bases in the middle. This CDR3 is CASSYREHYEQYF. CDR3 DNA: TGTGCCAGCAGCTACCGGGAGCACTACGAGCAGTACTTC.

The gene calls are TRBV4-1 and TRBJ1-3; D unresolved. Looked up from germline, CDR1 is MGHRA and CDR2 is YSYEKL. The CDR3 sequence is 14 residues long. The V gene lost 4 bases and the J gene lost 0 bases, with 7 bases spanning the gap. The CDR3 region has the DNA TGCGCCAGCAGCCCACCCAGCTCTGGAAACACCATATATTTT. Amino acid sequence: CASSPPSSGNTIYF.

Only a few counts were recorded for this clonotype. The chain has TRBV5-1 and TRBJ2-1; no firm D call. Looked up from germline, CDR1 is SGHRS and CDR2 is YFSETQ. Between the trimmed V and J ends, which lost 1 base and 9 bases, there was a span of 11 bases. The CDR3 contains 13 residues. CDR3 loop: CASSLIKAPEQFF. The CDR3 DNA reads TGCGCCAGCAGCTTGATTAAGGCCCCTGAGCAGTTCTTC. The full variable domain, its missing parts supplied by reference TRBV5-1 and TRBJ2-1, is KAGVTQTPRYLIKTRGQQVTLSCSPISGHRSVSWYQQTPGQGLQFLFEYFSETQRNKGNFPGRFSGRQFSNSRSEMNVSTLELGDSALYLCASSLIKAPEQFFGPGTRLTVL.

The CDR3 spells CASSQDTPSYEQYF. The DNA for the CDR3 is TGCGCCAGCAGCCAAGATACCCCAAGTTACGAGCAGTACTTC. This chain uses TRBV4-3 with TRBJ2-7, with D uncertain. With 0 bases removed from V and 4 bases from J, the gap between germline ends came to 10 bases. Germline values: CDR1 LGHNA, CDR2 YSLEER. CDR3 length: 14 amino acids.

This clonotype was seen many times. The chain carries TRBV29-1 and TRBJ1-5; D is ambiguous. The V and J ends lost 5 bases and 6 bases respectively, with 14 bases between them. The V gene's germline CDR1 is SQVTM and CDR2 ANQGSEA. The CDR3 runs to 13 residues. The CDR3 is CSVIEGWGQPQHF. The DNA of the CDR3 is TGCAGCGTTATTGAGGGTTGGGGTCAGCCCCAGCATTTT.

The rearrangement links TRBV28 to TRBJ2-7, with D unresolved. V lost 1 base to trimming and J lost 3 bases, with 10 bases between them. The CDR3 is made up of 14 amino acids. Germline CDR1 MDHEN, CDR2 SYDVKM. In DNA form, the CDR3 reads TGTGCCAGCAGTTTATACCCCTTGAACTACGAGCAGTACTTC. As protein: CASSLYPLNYEQYF. Variable domain in full (rest from reference TRBV28 and TRBJ2-7): DVKVTQSSRYLVKRTGEKVFLECVQDMDHENMFWYRQDPGLGLRLIYFSYDVKMKEKGDIPEGYSVSREKKERFSLILESASTNQTSMYLCASSLYPLNYEQYFGPGTRLTVT.

The rearrangement links TRBV2 to TRBJ1-2; D gene ambiguous. Trimming removed 7 bases from V and 8 bases from J, with 11 bases in between. Germline V gene data show CDR1 as SNHLY and CDR2 as FYNNEI. The CDR3 is made up of 11 amino acids. CDR3 sequence: CASTYHWGYTF. In nucleotides, the CDR3 is TGTGCCAGCACGTACCACTGGGGCTACACCTTC.

In its sample, this clonotype was seen many times. V usage is TRBV18 and J usage is TRBJ1-6; D may be TRBD1 (6 bases). The germline CDR1 and CDR2 sequences are KGHSH and LQKENI. The CDR3 runs to 13 residues. Trimming stripped 3 bases from V and 8 bases from J, with 8 bases between. CDR3 region: CASSPHRDSPLHF. CDR3 nucleotides: TGTGCCAGCTCACCCCACAGGGATTCACCCCTCCACTTT.

This clonotype has only a few counts. V usage is TRBV29-1 and J usage is TRBJ1-2; no firm D call. Looked up from germline, CDR1 is SQVTM and CDR2 is ANQGSEA. The CDR3 is 13 amino acids. V was cut by 4 bases and J by 2 bases, with 11 bases left in between. DNA for the CDR3: TGCAGCGTTGTCCAAACCCTCAACTATGGCTACACCTTC. As protein: CSVVQTLNYGYTF.

The V and J genes are TRBV4-1 and TRBJ1-5; no clear D gene. V lost 3 bases and J 7 bases, leaving 13 bases between the germline ends. Germline assignment: CDR1 MGHRA and CDR2 YSYEKL. This CDR3 is 14 amino acids long. CDR3 loop: CASSQPGLGQPQHF. CDR3 in DNA: TGCGCCAGCAGCCAGCCAGGCCTTGGGCAGCCCCAGCATTTT.

This chain joins TRBV20-1 and TRBJ2-2; weak D call: TRBD2 (6 bases). Trimming took off 3 bases at V and 6 bases at J, with 14 bases between the two ends. CDR3 length: 14 residues. Germline assignment: CDR1 DFQATT and CDR2 SNEGSKA (reference sequence). The CDR3 nucleotides read TGCAGTGCTAGGAGGAGGGATTGGGCCGGGGAGCTGTTTTTT. Translation: CSARRRDWAGELFF.

This clonotype was counted between two and nine times. The V and J genes are TRBV24-1 and TRBJ2-3; 10 bases are shared with TRBD2. Per the germline V gene, CDR1 is KGHDR and CDR2 is SFDVKD. With V trimmed by 3 bases and J by 6 bases, 8 bases remained unmatched. The CDR3 length is 16 residues. CDR3 in amino acids: CATSDPGLAGVDTQYF. The CDR3 nucleotides are TGTGCCACCAGTGATCCCGGGCTAGCGGGAGTGGATACGCAGTATTTT.

The gene calls are TRBV18 and TRBJ2-1; no clear D gene. Germline CDR1 is KGHSH and CDR2 is LQKENI. The CDR3 consists of 16 residues. V was shortened by 0 bases and J by 0 bases, with 9 bases between the two germline ends. The DNA of the CDR3 is TGTGCCAGCTCACCACCGGACGGTAGCTCCTACAATGAGCAGTTCTTC. This codes for CASSPPDGSSYNEQFF. Full variable domain (rest looked up from reference TRBV18 and TRBJ2-1): NAGVMQNPRHLVRRRGQEARLRCSPMKGHSHVYWYRQLPEEGLKFMVYLQKENIIDESGMPKERFSAEFPKEGPSILRIQQVVRGDSAAYFCASSPPDGSSYNEQFFGPGTRLTVL.

This clonotype was seen a handful of times. The chain recombines TRBV12-3 or TRBV12-4 with TRBJ1-1, with a weak D call TRBD1 (6 bases). V was shortened by 8 bases and J by 1 base, with 14 bases between the two germline ends. This CDR3 comprises 14 residues. DNA for the CDR3: TGTGCCAGCCATAAAGAGACAGGGAACACTGAAGCTTTCTTT. Its protein product is CASHKETGNTEAFF.

This clonotype was seen ten or more times. The chain links TRBV12-3 or TRBV12-4 to TRBJ1-3; the D is unclear. The CDR3 length is 12 residues. V gave up 3 bases and J gave up 4 bases, with 4 bases separating them. This CDR3 reads CASSFGGNTIYF. CDR3 sequence (DNA): TGTGCCAGCAGTTTTGGCGGAAACACCATATATTTT.

The chain couples TRBV7-6 to TRBJ1-2, with a weak D call TRBD1 (5 bases). The CDR3 spans 13 residues. Trimming pared 5 bases from V and 8 bases from J, leaving 15 bases between. CDR1 SGHVS and CDR2 FNYEAQ come from the germline V gene. The CDR3 is CASSGTGGIGYTF. The CDR3 nucleotides read TGTGCCAGCAGCGGGACGGGTGGTATAGGCTACACCTTC.

The chain has TRBV9 and TRBJ2-4, with D unclear. In germline, CDR1 is SGDLS, CDR2 YYNGEE. The V end was cut by 0 bases, the J end by 0 bases, with 16 bases between. The CDR3 contains 18 residues. This chain's CDR3 is CASSVGRLELIAKNIQYF. The CDR3 DNA reads as TGTGCCAGCAGCGTAGGGCGACTTGAATTGATAGCCAAAAACATTCAGTACTTC. Combining the CDR3 with reference TRBV9 and TRBJ2-4 gives the whole variable domain DSGVTQTPKHLITATGQRVTLRCSPRSGDLSVYWYQQSLDQGLQFLIQYYNGEERAKGNILERFSAQQFPDLHSELNLSSLELGDSALYFCASSVGRLELIAKNIQYFGAGTRLSVL.

The table lists this clonotype with a few counts. The gene calls are TRBV3-1 and TRBJ2-3; TRBD1 might be the D (5 bases). Germline V gene lookup returns CDR1 LGHDT and CDR2 YNNKEL (reference sequence). The CDR3 contains 15 residues. The V and J ends lost 5 bases and 4 bases respectively, with 16 bases between them. This CDR3 reads CASSEGVFSADTQYF. In DNA form, the CDR3 reads TGTGCCAGCAGCGAAGGGGTTTTCAGCGCAGATACGCAGTATTTT.

The chain links TRBV5-5 to TRBJ2-7; the D gene is possibly TRBD2 (6 bases). Trimming stripped 4 bases from V and 4 bases from J, with 18 bases between. CDR3 length: 15 residues. CDR1 SGHKS and CDR2 YYEKEE come from the germline V gene (reference sequence). The CDR3 reads CASSPGLLKVYEQYF. In nucleotides, the CDR3 is TGTGCCAGCAGCCCGGGACTGCTTAAGGTATACGAGCAGTACTTC.

The chain couples TRBV6-5 to TRBJ1-4; TRBD1 is a possible D gene (6 bases). The CDR3 totals 15 residues. V lost 2 bases to trimming and J lost 7 bases, with 14 bases between them. Germline lookup yields CDR1 MNHEY and CDR2 SVGAGI. CDR3 region: CASSYVRGGGEKLFF. The CDR3 DNA follows: TGTGCCAGCAGTTACGTCAGGGGAGGGGGTGAAAAACTGTTTTTT.